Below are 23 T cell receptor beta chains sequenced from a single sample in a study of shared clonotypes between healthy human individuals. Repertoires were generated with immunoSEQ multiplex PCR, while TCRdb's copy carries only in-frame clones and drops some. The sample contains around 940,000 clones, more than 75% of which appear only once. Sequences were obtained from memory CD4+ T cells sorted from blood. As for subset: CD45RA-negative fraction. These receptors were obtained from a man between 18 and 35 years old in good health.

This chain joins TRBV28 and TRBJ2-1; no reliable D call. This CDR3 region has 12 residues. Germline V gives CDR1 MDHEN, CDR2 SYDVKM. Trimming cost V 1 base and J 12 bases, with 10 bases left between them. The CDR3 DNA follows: TGTGCCAGCAGTTTATCCTCCCGAGGGCAGTTCTTC. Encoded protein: CASSLSSRGQFF.

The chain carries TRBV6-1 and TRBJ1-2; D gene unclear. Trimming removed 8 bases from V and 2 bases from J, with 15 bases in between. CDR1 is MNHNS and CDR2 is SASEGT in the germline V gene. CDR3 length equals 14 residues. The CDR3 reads CASSRALQNYGYTF. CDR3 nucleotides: TGTGCCAGCTCCCGGGCCCTCCAAAACTATGGCTACACCTTC.

The CDR3 sequence is CASSQVRRGSVAKNIQYF. As DNA, the CDR3 is TGCGCCAGCAGCCAAGTTCGTAGGGGATCCGTAGCCAAAAACATTCAGTACTTC. The chain recombines TRBV4-1 with TRBJ2-4, with D possibly matching TRBD1 (5 bases). The CDR3 is 18 amino acids. The V gene lost 1 base and the J gene lost 0 bases, with 16 bases spanning the gap. Germline CDR1 and CDR2: MGHRA and YSYEKL.

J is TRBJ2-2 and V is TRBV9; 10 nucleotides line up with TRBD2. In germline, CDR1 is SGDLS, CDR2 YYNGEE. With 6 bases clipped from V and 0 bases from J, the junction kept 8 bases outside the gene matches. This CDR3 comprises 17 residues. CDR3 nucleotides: TGTGCCAGCAAAAGGACTAGCGGAGCCGCGAACACCGGGGAGCTGTTTTTT. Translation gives CASKRTSGAANTGELFF.

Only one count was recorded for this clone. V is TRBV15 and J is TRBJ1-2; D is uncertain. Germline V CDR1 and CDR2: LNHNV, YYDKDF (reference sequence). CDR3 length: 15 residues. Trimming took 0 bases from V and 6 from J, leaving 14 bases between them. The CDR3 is CATSRDLGFGDGYTF. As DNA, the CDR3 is TGTGCCACCAGCAGAGATTTGGGGTTTGGGGATGGCTACACCTTC.

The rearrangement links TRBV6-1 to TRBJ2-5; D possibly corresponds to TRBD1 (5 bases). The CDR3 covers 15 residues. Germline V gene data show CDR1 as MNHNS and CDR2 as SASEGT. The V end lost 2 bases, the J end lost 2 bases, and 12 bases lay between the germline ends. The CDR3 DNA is TGTGCCAGCAGTGAAAGTCCAGGGATACAAGAGACCCAGTACTTC. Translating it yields CASSESPGIQETQYF.

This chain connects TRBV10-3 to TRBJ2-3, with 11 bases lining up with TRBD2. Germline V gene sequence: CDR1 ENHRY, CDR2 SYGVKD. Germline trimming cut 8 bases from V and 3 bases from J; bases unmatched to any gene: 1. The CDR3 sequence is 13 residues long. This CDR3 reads CAIASGRTDTQYF. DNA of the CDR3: TGTGCCATCGCTAGCGGGAGGACAGATACGCAGTATTTT.

The CDR3, as DNA: TGTGCCAGCAGCTTAGTAACCGGAGCGGGGGGGAAGGAGACCCAGTACTTC. Its translation is CASSLVTGAGGKETQYF. This rearrangement joins TRBV7-2 to TRBJ2-5; 10 bases match TRBD2. There are 17 residues in the CDR3. Trimming took 1 base from V and 5 from J; bases not matched to a gene: 10. The germline gives CDR1 SGHTA, CDR2 FQGNSA.

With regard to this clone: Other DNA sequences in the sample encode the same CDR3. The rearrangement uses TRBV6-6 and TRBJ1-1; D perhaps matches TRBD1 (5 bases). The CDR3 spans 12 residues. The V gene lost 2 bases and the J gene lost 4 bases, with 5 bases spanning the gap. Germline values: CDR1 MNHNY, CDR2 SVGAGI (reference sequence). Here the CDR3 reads CASSYGGTEAFF. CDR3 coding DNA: TGTGCCAGCAGTTACGGGGGCACTGAAGCTTTCTTT.

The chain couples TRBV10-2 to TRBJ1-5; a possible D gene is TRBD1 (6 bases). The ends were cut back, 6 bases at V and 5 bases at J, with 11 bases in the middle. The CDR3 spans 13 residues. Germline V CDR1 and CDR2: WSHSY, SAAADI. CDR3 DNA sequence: TGCGCCAGCAGAGACAGGCCCGATCAGCCCCAGCATTTT. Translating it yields CASRDRPDQPQHF.

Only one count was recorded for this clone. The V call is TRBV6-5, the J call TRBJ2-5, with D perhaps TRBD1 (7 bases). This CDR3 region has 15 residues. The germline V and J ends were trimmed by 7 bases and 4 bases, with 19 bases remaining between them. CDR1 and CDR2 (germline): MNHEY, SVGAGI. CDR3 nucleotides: TGTGCCAGCACCCAGGGGGGTCTTAGGAGAGAGACCCAGTACTTC. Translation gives CASTQGGLRRETQYF.

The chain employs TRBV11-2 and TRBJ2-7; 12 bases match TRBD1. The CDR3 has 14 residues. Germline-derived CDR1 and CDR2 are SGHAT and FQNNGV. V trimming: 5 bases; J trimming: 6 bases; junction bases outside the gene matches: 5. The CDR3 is CASSNRDRGPEQYF. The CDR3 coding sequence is TGTGCCAGCAGCAACCGGGACAGGGGGCCCGAGCAGTACTTC.

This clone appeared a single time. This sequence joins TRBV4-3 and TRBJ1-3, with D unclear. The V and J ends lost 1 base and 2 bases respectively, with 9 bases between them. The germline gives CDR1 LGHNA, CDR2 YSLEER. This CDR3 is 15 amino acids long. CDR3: CASSQVYGAGNTIYF. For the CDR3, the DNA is TGCGCCAGCAGCCAAGTGTACGGGGCTGGAAACACCATATATTTT.

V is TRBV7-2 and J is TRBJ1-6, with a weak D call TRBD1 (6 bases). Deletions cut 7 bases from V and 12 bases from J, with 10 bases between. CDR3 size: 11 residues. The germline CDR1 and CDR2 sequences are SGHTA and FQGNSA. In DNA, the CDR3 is TGTGCCAGCACCTCCAGGGGACCCCTCCACTTT. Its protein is CASTSRGPLHF.

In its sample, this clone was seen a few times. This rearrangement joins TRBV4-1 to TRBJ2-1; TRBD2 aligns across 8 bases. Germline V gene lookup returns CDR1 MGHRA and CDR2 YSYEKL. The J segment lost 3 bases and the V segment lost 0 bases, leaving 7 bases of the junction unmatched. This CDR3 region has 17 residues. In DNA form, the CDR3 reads TGCGCCAGCAGCCAAGATCCGGGACGGGGGGGCTACAATGAGCAGTTCTTC. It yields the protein CASSQDPGRGGYNEQFF.

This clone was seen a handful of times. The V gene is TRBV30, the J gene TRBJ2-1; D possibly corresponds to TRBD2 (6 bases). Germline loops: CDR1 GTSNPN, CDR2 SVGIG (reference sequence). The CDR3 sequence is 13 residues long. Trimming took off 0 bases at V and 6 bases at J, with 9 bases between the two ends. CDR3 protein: CAWSVAGINEQFF. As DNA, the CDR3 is TGTGCCTGGAGTGTGGCGGGAATCAATGAGCAGTTCTTC.

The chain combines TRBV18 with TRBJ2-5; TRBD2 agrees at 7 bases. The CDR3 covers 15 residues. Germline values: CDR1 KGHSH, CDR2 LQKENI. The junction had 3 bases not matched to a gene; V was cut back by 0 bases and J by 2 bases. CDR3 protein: CASSPPRREQETQYF. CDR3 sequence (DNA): TGTGCCAGCTCACCACCGAGGCGGGAGCAAGAGACCCAGTACTTC.

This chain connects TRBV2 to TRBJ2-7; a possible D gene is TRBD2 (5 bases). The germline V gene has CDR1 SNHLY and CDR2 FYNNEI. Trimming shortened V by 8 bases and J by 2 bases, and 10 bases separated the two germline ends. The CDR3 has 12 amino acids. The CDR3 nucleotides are TGTGCCAGCCGGAACGGGGCCTACGAGCAGTACTTC. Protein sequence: CASRNGAYEQYF.

The chain's CDR3 is CAISESGGPAYEQYF. In nucleotides, the CDR3 is TGTGCCATCAGTGAGTCTGGGGGCCCCGCCTACGAGCAGTACTTC. The V and J genes are TRBV10-3 and TRBJ2-7, with D possibly matching TRBD1 (6 bases). Between the trimmed V and J ends, which lost 0 bases and 2 bases, there was a span of 11 bases. CDR1 is ENHRY and CDR2 is SYGVKD in the germline V gene. The CDR3 spans 15 residues.

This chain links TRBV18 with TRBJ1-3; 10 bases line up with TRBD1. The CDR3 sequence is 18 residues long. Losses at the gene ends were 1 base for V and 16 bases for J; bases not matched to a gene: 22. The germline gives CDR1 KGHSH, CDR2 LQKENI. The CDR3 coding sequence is TGTGCCAGCTCACCACGGATTTTCACCTCTCCGGGACAGGGGATATCTTATTTT. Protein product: CASSPRIFTSPGQGISYF.

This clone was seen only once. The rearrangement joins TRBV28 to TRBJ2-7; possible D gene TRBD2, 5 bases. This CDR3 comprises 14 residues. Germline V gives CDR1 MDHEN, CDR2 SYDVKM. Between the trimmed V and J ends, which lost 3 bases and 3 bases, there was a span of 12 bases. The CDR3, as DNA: TGTGCCAGCAGTTTGCGGACTGGCAACTACGAGCAGTACTTC. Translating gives CASSLRTGNYEQYF.

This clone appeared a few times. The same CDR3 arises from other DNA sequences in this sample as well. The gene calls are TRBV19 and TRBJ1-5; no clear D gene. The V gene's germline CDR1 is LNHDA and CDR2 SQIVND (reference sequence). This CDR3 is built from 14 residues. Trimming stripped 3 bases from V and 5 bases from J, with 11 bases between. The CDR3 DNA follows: TGTGCCAGTAGTATGACCGGGAGCGATCAGCCCCAGCATTTT. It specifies CASSMTGSDQPQHF. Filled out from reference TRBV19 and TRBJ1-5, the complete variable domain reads DGGITQSPKYLFRKEGQNVTLSCEQNLNHDAMYWYRQDPGQGLRLIYYSQIVNDFQKGDIAEGYSVSREKKESFPLTVTSAQKNPTAFYLCASSMTGSDQPQHFGDGTRLSIL.

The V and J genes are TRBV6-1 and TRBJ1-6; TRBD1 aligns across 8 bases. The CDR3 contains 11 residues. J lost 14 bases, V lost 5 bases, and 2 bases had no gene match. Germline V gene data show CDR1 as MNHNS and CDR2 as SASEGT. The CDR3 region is CASSPQGALHF. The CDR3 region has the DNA TGTGCCAGCAGTCCACAGGGGGCCCTCCACTTT.